This T cell receptor beta chain stems from a study of cytomegalovirus exposure and HLA in healthy donors. Points from the study as a whole: Most TCR beta V segments were productive about 87% or about 30% of the time in an earlier analysis.

As concerns this clone: Its antigen is unidentified.

Primers: 60 Vbeta forward and 13 Jbeta reverse. Generated by immunoSEQ multiplex PCR, the TCRdb table keeps only in-frame clones and is missing some. This sample has fewer than 90,000 clones, with roughly 80% found just once. This receptor was taken from a woman in her forties in good health and CMV-seropositive. Sequencing was carried out using PBMCs.

The CDR3 protein is CASSDPRGETQYF. Here the CDR3 DNA reads TGTGCCAGCAGCGACCCCAGGGGAGAGACCCAGTACTTC. The gene calls are TRBV14 and TRBJ2-5; D is perhaps TRBD1 (6 bases). The V end was cut by 5 bases, the J end by 4 bases, with 11 bases between. CDR1 and CDR2 (germline): SGHDN, FVKESK. The CDR3 runs to 13 residues.